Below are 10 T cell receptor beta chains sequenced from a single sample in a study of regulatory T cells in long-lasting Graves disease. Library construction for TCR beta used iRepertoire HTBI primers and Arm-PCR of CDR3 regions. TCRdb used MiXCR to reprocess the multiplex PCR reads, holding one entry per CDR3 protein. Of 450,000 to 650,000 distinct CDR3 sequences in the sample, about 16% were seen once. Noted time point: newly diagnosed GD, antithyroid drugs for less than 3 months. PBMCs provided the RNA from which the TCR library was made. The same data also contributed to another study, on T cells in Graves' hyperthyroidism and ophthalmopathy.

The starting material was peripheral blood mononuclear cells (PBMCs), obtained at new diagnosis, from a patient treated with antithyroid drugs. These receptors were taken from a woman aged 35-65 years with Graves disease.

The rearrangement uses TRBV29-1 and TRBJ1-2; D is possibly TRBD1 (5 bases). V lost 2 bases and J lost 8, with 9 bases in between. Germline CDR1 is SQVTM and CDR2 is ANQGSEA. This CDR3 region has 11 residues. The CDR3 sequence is CSVEKDTGYTF. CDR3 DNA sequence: TGCAGCGTTGAAAAGGACACCGGCTACACCTTC.

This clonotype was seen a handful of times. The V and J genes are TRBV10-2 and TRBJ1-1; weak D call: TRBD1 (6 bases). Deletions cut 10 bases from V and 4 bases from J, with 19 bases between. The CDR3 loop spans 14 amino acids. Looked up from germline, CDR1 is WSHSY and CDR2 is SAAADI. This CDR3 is CATGAGGLGTEAFF. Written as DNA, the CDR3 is TGCGCCACAGGGGCGGGGGGTTTGGGCACTGAAGCTTTCTTT.

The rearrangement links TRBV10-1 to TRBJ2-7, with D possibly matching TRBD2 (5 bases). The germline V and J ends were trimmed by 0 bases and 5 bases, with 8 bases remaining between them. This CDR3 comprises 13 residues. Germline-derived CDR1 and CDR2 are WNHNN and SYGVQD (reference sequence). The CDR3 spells CASSESRAHEQYF. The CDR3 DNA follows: TGCGCCAGCAGTGAGTCGAGGGCCCACGAGCAGTACTTC.

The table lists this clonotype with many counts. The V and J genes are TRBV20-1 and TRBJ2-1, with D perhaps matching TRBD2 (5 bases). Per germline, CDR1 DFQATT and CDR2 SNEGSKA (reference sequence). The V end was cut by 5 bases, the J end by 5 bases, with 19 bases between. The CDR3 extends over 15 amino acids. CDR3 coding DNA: TGCAGTGCTCCCCTGGAGGATTTTTGGGACAATGAGCAGTTCTTC. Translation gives CSAPLEDFWDNEQFF.

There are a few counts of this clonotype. CDR3 DNA sequence: TGTGCCAGCAGCCAAGAGAGGACGGGCGCCTCTGGAAACACCATATATTTT. Encoded protein: CASSQERTGASGNTIYF. The chain employs TRBV4-2 and TRBJ1-3; D is uncertain. The V and J ends lost 0 bases and 0 bases respectively, with 12 bases between them. The CDR3 totals 17 residues. Germline V lookup: CDR1 LGHNA, CDR2 YNFKEQ.

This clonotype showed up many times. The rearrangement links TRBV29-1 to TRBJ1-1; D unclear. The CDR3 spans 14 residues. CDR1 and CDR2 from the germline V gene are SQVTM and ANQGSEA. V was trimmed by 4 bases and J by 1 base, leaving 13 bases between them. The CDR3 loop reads CSVVGIQGNTEAFF. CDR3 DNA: TGCAGCGTTGTCGGGATCCAAGGGAACACTGAAGCTTTCTTT.

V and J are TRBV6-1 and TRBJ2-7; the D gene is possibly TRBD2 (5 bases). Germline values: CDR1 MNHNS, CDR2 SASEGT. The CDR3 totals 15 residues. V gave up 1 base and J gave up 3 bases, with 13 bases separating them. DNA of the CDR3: TGTGCCAGCAGTGAAGGCGAGGGCTCGATCTACGAGCAGTACTTC. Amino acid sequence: CASSEGEGSIYEQYF.

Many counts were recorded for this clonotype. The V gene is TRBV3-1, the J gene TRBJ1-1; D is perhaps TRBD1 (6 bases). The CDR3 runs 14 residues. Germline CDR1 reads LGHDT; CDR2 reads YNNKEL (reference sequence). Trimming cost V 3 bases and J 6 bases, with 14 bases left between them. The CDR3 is CASSQQGSVSEAFF. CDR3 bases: TGTGCCAGCAGCCAGCAGGGGAGTGTCTCTGAAGCTTTCTTT.

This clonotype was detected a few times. CDR3 sequence reads: CASSLMKTGDYEQYF. In nucleotides, the CDR3 is TGTGCCAGCAGCCTGATGAAGACAGGAGACTACGAGCAGTACTTC. This chain links TRBV7-9 with TRBJ2-3; TRBD1 is a possible D gene (6 bases). TRBJ2-7 matches the DNA end more closely, so the J call is doubtful. Germline values: CDR1 SEHNR, CDR2 FQNEAQ (reference sequence). The CDR3 has 15 amino acids.

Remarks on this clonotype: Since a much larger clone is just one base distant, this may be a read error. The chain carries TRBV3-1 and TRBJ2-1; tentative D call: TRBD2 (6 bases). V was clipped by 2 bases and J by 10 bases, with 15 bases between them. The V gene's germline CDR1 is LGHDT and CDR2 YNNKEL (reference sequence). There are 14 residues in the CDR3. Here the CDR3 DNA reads TGTGCCAGCAGCCAACGGGGGAGCTCCTACGAGCAGTTCTTC. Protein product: CASSQRGSSYEQFF.